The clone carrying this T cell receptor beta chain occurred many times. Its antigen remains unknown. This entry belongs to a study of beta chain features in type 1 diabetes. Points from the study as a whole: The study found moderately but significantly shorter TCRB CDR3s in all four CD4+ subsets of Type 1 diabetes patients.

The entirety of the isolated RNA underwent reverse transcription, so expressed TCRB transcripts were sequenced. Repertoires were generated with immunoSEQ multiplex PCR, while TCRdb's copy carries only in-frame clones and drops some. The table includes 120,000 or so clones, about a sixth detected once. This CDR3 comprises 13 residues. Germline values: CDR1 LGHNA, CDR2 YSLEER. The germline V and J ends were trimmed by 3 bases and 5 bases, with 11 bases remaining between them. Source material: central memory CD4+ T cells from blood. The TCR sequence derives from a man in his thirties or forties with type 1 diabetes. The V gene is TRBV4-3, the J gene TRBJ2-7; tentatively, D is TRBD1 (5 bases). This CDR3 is CASSHTGWDEQYF. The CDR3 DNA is TGCGCCAGCAGCCACACAGGTTGGGACGAGCAGTACTTC.